This section outlines one TCR beta chain sequence together with its context. Seattle's cohort entered during active infection and was followed longitudinally. The sample originates from a study of blood T cell repertoires in COVID-19. Data came from immunoSEQ multiplex PCR; TCRdb stores just in-frame clones and leaves some out. The sample includes fewer than 200,000 clones, approximately 91% of them seen just once. The CDR3 runs to 16 residues. Per germline, CDR1 SGHNT and CDR2 YYREEE (reference sequence). The V segment lost 2 bases and the J segment 2 bases; nucleotides outside the gene matches: 6. The source is a man aged 18 to 30 with COVID-19, enrolled during active disease. The sequencing input was peripheral blood. This sequence joins TRBV5-4 and TRBJ2-2; 7 bases are shared with TRBD1. The CDR3 bases are TGTGCCAGCAGCTTATTGGGACAGCTAAACACCGGGGAGCTGTTTTTT. This gives the protein CASSLLGQLNTGELFF.